This T cell receptor (beta chain) was obtained from a study of T cells expressing NK-cell markers. Study-wide background: HCMV seropositivity characterized seven of the eight sequenced donors, and seronegativity one.

This CDR3 region has 11 residues. CDR1 and CDR2 (germline): MNHEY, SVGAGI. Synthesis of TCR beta cDNA relied on 5'RACE template switching carrying UMIs. One entry per CDR3 protein, without DNA, is what TCRdb gives after re-calling the 5' RACE reads. In all, the sample yields about 380,000 distinct CDR3 sequences. The clonotype was recovered from a man aged 18 to 69 in good health. Material for sequencing was blood T cells: a sorted CD56 or NKG2C T cell subset, CD4+ or CD8+ T cells, or bulk PBMC T cells (not recorded which). V is TRBV6-5 and J is TRBJ2-4; TCRdb designates TRBD1, a call that cannot be tested without DNA. CDR3 region: CATSGQNIQYF.